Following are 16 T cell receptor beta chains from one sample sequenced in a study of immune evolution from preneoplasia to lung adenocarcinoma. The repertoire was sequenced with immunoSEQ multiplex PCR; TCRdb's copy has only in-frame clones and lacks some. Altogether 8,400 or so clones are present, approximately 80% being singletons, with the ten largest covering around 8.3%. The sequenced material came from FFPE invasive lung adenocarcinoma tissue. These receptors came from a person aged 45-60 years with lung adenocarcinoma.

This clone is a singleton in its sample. The CDR3 region has the DNA TGTGCCTGGCCTATAACCCGGGGGGGGAATACTGAAGCTTTCTTT. This translates into CAWPITRGGNTEAFF. This chain links TRBV30 with TRBJ1-1; D perhaps matches TRBD1 (5 bases). The CDR3 runs to 15 residues. V lost 5 bases to trimming and J lost 5 bases, with 21 bases between them. Germline V gives CDR1 GTSNPN, CDR2 SVGIG (reference sequence).

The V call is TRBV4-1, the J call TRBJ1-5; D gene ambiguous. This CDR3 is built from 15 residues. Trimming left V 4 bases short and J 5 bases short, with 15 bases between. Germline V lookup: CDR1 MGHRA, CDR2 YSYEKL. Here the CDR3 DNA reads TGCGCCAGCAGCCGACTGGAAGGGAGCGATCAGCCCCAGCATTTT. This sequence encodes CASSRLEGSDQPQHF.

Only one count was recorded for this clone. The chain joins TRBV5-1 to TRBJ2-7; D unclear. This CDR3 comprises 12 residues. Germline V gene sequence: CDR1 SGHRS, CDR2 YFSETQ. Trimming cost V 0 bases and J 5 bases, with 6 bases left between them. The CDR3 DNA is TGCGCCAGCAGCTTGGCCGTCGACGAGCAGTACTTC. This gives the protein CASSLAVDEQYF.

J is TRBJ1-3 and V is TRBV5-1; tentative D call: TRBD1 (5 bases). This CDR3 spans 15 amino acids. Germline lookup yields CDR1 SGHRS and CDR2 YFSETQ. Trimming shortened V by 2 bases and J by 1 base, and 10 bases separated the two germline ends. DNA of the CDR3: TGCGCCAGCAGCTTAATGAGGACATCTGGAAACACCATATATTTT. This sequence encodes CASSLMRTSGNTIYF.

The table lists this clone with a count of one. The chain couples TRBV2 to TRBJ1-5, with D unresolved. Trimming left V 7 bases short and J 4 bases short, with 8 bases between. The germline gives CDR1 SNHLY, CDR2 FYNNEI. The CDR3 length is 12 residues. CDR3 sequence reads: CASTTSNQPQHF. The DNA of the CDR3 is TGTGCCAGCACCACTTCAAATCAGCCCCAGCATTTT.

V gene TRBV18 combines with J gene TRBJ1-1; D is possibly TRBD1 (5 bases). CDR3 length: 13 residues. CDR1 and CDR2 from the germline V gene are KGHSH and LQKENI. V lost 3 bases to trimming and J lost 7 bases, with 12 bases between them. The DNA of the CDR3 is TGTGCCAGCTCACCCAAGGGGCCTAGTGAAGCTTTCTTT. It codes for CASSPKGPSEAFF. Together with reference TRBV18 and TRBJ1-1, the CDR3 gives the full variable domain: NAGVMQNPRHLVRRRGQEARLRCSPMKGHSHVYWYRQLPEEGLKFMVYLQKENIIDESGMPKERFSAEFPKEGPSILRIQQVVRGDSAAYFCASSPKGPSEAFFGQGTRLTVV.

The CDR3 is CASSLGTGELFF. The CDR3 nucleotides are TGTGCCAGCAGCCTTGGGACCGGGGAGCTGTTTTTT. The V call is TRBV11-1, the J call TRBJ2-2; D is uncertain. V was cut by 5 bases and J by 5 bases, with 6 bases left in between. Germline CDR1 reads SGHAT; CDR2 reads FQDESV (reference sequence). The CDR3 sequence is 12 residues long.

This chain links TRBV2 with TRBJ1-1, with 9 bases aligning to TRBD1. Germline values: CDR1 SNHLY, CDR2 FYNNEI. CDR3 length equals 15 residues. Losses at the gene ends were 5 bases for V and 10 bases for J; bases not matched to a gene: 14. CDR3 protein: CASSQQDRGQGRAFF. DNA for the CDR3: TGTGCCAGCAGTCAACAGGACAGGGGCCAGGGTCGAGCTTTCTTT.

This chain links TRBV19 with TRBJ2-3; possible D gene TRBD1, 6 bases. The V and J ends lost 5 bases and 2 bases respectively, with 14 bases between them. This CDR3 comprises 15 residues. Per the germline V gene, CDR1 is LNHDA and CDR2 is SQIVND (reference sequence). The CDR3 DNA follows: TGTGCCAGTAGTTCCAAGACAGGTACCACAGATACGCAGTATTTT. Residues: CASSSKTGTTDTQYF. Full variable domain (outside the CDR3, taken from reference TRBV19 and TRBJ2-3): DGGITQSPKYLFRKEGQNVTLSCEQNLNHDAMYWYRQDPGQGLRLIYYSQIVNDFQKGDIAEGYSVSREKKESFPLTVTSAQKNPTAFYLCASSSKTGTTDTQYFGPGTRLTVL.

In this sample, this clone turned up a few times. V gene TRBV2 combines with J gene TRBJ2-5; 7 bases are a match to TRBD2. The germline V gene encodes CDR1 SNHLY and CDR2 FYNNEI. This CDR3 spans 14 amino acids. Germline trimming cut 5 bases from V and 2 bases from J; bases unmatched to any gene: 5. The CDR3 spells CASSRLAAQETQYF. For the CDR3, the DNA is TGTGCCAGCAGTAGGCTAGCGGCACAAGAGACCCAGTACTTC.

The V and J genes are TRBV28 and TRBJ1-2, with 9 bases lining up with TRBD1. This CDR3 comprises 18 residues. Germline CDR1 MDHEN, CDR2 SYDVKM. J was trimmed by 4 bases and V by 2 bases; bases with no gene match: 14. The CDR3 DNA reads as TGTGCCAGCAGTTTAGGCGGGACAGGGCCTCTCGATGGCTATGGCTACACCTTC. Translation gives CASSLGGTGPLDGYGYTF.

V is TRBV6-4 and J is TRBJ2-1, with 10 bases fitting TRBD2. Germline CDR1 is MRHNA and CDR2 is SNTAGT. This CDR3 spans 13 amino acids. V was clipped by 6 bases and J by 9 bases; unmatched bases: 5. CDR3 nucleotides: TGTGCCAGCAGCCTAGCGGGAGTGGGTGAGCAGTTCTTC. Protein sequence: CASSLAGVGEQFF.

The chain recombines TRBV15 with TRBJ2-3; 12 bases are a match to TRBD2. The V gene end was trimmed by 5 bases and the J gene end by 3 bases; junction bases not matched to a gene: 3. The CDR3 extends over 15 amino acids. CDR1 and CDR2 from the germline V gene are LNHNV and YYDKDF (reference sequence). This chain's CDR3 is CATSQTSGRTDTQYF. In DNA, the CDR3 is TGTGCCACCAGCCAGACTAGCGGGAGAACAGATACGCAGTATTTT. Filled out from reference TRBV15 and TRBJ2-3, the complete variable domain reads DAMVIQNPRYQVTQFGKPVTLSCSQTLNHNVMYWYQQKSSQAPKLLFHYYDKDFNNEADTPDNFQSRRPNTSFCFLDIRSPGLGDTAMYLCATSQTSGRTDTQYFGPGTRLTVL.

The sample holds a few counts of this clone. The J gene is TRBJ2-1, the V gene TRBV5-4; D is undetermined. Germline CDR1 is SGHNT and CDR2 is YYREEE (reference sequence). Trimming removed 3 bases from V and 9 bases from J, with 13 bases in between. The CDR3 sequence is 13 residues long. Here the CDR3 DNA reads TGTGCCAGCAGCTCCCCTTGGGGTATTGAGCAGTTCTTC. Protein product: CASSSPWGIEQFF.

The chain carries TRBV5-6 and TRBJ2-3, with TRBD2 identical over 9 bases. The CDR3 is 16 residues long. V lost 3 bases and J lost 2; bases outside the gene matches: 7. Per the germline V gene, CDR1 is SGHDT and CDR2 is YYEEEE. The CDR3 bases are TGTGCCAGCAGCTCGGCGGGGGGGCCGTTCACAGATACGCAGTATTTT. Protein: CASSSAGGPFTDTQYF.

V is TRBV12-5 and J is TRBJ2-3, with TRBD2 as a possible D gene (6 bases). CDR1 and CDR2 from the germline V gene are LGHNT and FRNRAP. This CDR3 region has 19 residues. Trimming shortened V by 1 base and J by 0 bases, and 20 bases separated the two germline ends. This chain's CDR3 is CASGLGRGTLDLSTDTQYF. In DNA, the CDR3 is TGTGCTAGTGGTTTGGGGCGCGGGACCCTCGATTTAAGCACAGATACGCAGTATTTT.